The 25 T cell receptor beta chains reported below all come from one sample, sequenced in a study of shared clonotypes between healthy human individuals. The method was immunoSEQ multiplex PCR; TCRdb's version includes in-frame clones alone and lacks a portion of them. This table has some 2.1 million clones, around 95% appearing once. The sequenced sample consisted of naive CD4+ T cells sorted from blood. Subset: CD45RA+ positively selected. The receptors here all came from a man aged 18 to 35 in good health.

The chain links TRBV12-2 to TRBJ1-5; the table's TRBD1 call for D was not verified on the DNA. TRBV12-2 is labeled a pseudogene. The CDR3 has 16 amino acids. Here the CDR3 reads CASRLGVGQLNQPQHF. In DNA, the CDR3 is TGTGCAAGTCGCTTAGGGGTGGGACAGCTTAATCAGCCCCAGCATTTT.

The V and J genes are TRBV5-4 and TRBJ1-3, with TRBD1 identical over 8 bases. Germline loops: CDR1 SGHNT, CDR2 YYREEE (reference sequence). The CDR3 runs 15 residues. V was clipped by 1 base and J by 4 bases; unmatched bases: 4. CDR3 sequence: CASSLRQGAGNTIYF. CDR3 sequence (DNA): TGTGCCAGCAGCTTGCGTCAGGGGGCCGGAAACACCATATATTTT.

This clone was detected only once. The chain employs TRBV11-2 and TRBJ1-6, with D possibly TRBD1 on 5 matching bases. Germline CDR1 and CDR2: SGHAT and FQNNGV. The CDR3 runs 14 residues. V gave up 1 base and J gave up 9 bases, with 10 bases separating them. CDR3 residues: CASSLGGRGSPLHF. The DNA for the CDR3 is TGTGCCAGCAGCTTAGGGGGACGGGGTTCACCCCTCCACTTT.

V usage is TRBV10-3 and J usage is TRBJ2-3; 9 bases match TRBD2. V dropped 6 bases and J dropped 6; count of bases not matched to a gene: 16. The CDR3 runs to 17 residues. Germline CDR1 ENHRY, CDR2 SYGVKD. The CDR3 spells CAIRAREGLYVVDTQYF. CDR3 coding DNA: TGTGCCATCAGGGCGCGGGAGGGCCTATATGTTGTTGATACGCAGTATTTT.

DNA of the CDR3: TGTGCCAGTGACAGGGGCACCGGGGAGCTGTTTTTT. Translated: CASDRGTGELFF. The V call is TRBV7-9, the J call TRBJ2-2; TRBD1 aligns across 8 bases. This CDR3 comprises 12 residues. V lost 9 bases and J lost 4; bases outside the gene matches: 1. Germline V lookup: CDR1 SEHNR, CDR2 FQNEAQ (reference sequence).

Of note for this clone: One junction end disagrees with the germline gene, perhaps due to a read error. The gene calls are TRBV9 and TRBJ2-7; weak D call: TRBD1 (5 bases). CDR1 is SGDLS, CDR2 YYNGEE, per germline. This CDR3 has 15 residues. The CDR3 nucleotides are TGTGCCAGCAGCGTTTCAGGGATGGGCTCCAACGAGCAGTACTTC. Its translation is CASSVSGMGSNEQYF.

The rearrangement uses TRBV4-3 and TRBJ1-4, with D unresolved. V was trimmed by 0 bases and J by 5 bases, leaving 13 bases between them. From germline, CDR1 is LGHNA and CDR2 YSLEER. The CDR3 extends over 16 amino acids. CDR3 loop: CASSQDIGIGNEKLFF. As DNA, the CDR3 is TGCGCCAGCAGCCAAGATATTGGGATTGGGAATGAAAAACTGTTTTTT.

The V call is TRBV5-4, the J call TRBJ2-5, with D maybe TRBD1 (6 bases). Germline CDR1 and CDR2: SGHNT and YYREEE (reference sequence). The V gene lost 0 bases and the J gene lost 2 bases, with 17 bases spanning the gap. The length of the CDR3 is 17 residues. CDR3 region: CASSLVQGNPLQETQYF. As DNA, the CDR3 is TGTGCCAGCAGCTTGGTCCAGGGGAACCCCCTTCAAGAGACCCAGTACTTC.

This chain uses TRBV7-2 with TRBJ2-1; 8 nucleotides match TRBD2. This CDR3 has 18 residues. Germline CDR1 is SGHTA and CDR2 is FQGNSA. The junction had 11 bases not matched to a gene; V was cut back by 4 bases and J by 0 bases. Here the CDR3 DNA reads TGTGCCAGCAGCTACCCCAAACTAGCGGTTAGCTCCTACAATGAGCAGTTCTTC. Its translation is CASSYPKLAVSSYNEQFF.

The chain joins TRBV2 to TRBJ1-5; 7 bases agree with TRBD1. CDR1 and CDR2 (germline): SNHLY, FYNNEI. J lost 0 bases, V lost 6 bases, and 5 bases had no gene match. The CDR3 spans 15 residues. The CDR3 DNA reads as TGTGCCAGCAGGGCGGGACAGTATAGCAATCAGCCCCAGCATTTT. Residues: CASRAGQYSNQPQHF.

The CDR3 sequence: CASSIGAGGVETQYF. CDR3 DNA: TGTGCCAGTAGTATTGGGGCGGGAGGGGTAGAGACCCAGTACTTC. The J gene is TRBJ2-5, the V gene TRBV19; 9 nucleotides agree with TRBD2. Germline values: CDR1 LNHDA, CDR2 SQIVND (reference sequence). This CDR3 contains 15 residues. After removal of 3 bases from V and 4 bases from J, the junction contained 6 bases not matched to a gene.

This clone was detected a few times. One base away lies a much larger clone, so this may be a sequencing read error. The same CDR3 is also encoded by other DNA sequences in this sample. The chain recombines TRBV7-2 with TRBJ1-1; TRBD1 is a possible D gene (6 bases). The CDR3 runs 14 residues. Germline CDR1 is SGHTA and CDR2 is FQGNSA. The V gene lost 2 bases and the J gene lost 0 bases, with 7 bases spanning the gap. The CDR3 spells CASSLQGMNTEAFF. The CDR3 DNA follows: TGTGCCAGCAGCTTACAGGGGATGAACACTGAAGCTTTCTTT. Full variable domain (remainder filled in from reference TRBV7-2 and TRBJ1-1): GAGVSQSPSNKVTEKGKDVELRCDPISGHTALYWYRQSLGQGLEFLIYFQGNSAPDKSGLPSDRFSAERTGGSVSTLTIQRTQQEDSAVYLCASSLQGMNTEAFFGQGTRLTVV.

The chain combines TRBV2 with TRBJ2-7, with 9 bases matching TRBD2. Germline CDR1 SNHLY, CDR2 FYNNEI. This CDR3 is 11 amino acids long. J gave up 8 bases and V 8 bases, and 4 bases lay outside the gene matches. In DNA, the CDR3 is TGTGCCAGCCGGACTAGCGATCAGCAGTACTTC. It codes for CASRTSDQQYF.

This chain connects TRBV5-1 to TRBJ1-5; no clear D gene. Trimming removed 6 bases at V and 1 base at J, with 14 bases between. The V gene's germline CDR1 is SGHRS and CDR2 YFSETQ. The CDR3 is 15 amino acids. CDR3 loop: CASKERSDSNQPQHF. In nucleotides, the CDR3 is TGCGCCAGCAAGGAACGGAGTGACAGCAATCAGCCCCAGCATTTT.

The chain is built from TRBV30 and TRBJ2-5; 8 nucleotides line up with TRBD1. Germline CDR1 GTSNPN, CDR2 SVGIG (reference sequence). The ends lost 0 bases at V and 5 bases at J; junction bases unmatched: 8. The CDR3 length is 15 residues. CDR3 DNA: TGTGCCTGGAGTGTACGGGCAGGGGGCCGGGAGACCCAGTACTTC. This sequence encodes CAWSVRAGGRETQYF. Based on the CDR3 plus reference TRBV30 and TRBJ2-5, the full variable domain is SQTIHQWPATLVQPVGSPLSLECTVEGTSNPNLYWYRQAAGRGLQLLFYSVGIGQISSEVPQNLSASRPQDRQFILSSKKLLLSDSGFYLCAWSVRAGGRETQYFGPGTRLLVL.

On this clone: A much larger clone is a single base away; this may be a read error. Other DNA variants within this sample encode the same CDR3. The gene calls are TRBV29-1 and TRBJ2-1, with D tentatively TRBD2 (6 bases). CDR1 is SQVTM and CDR2 is ANQGSEA in the germline V gene. Trimming left V 8 bases short and J 4 bases short, with 18 bases between. The CDR3 spans 14 residues. Here the CDR3 reads CSIWGSGWYNEQFF. DNA for the CDR3: TGCAGCATCTGGGGGAGCGGGTGGTACAATGAGCAGTTCTTC.

The V and J genes are TRBV11-2 and TRBJ2-7; TRBD2 agrees at 12 bases. The CDR3 contains 14 residues. Germline-derived CDR1 and CDR2 are SGHAT and FQNNGV. V lost 7 bases and J lost 4; bases outside the gene matches: 5. The CDR3 spells CASTPTSGSYEQYF. The CDR3 coding sequence is TGTGCCAGCACCCCGACTAGCGGGAGTTACGAGCAGTACTTC.

Concerning this clone itself: Other DNA sequences in this sample translate to the same CDR3. CDR3 DNA sequence: TGTGCCAGCTCACCAGATCGAGGGTATGGCTACACCTTC. Its translation is CASSPDRGYGYTF. V gene TRBV18 combines with J gene TRBJ1-2; no clear D gene. V was shortened by 2 bases and J by 5 bases, with 9 bases between the two germline ends. Per the germline V gene, CDR1 is KGHSH and CDR2 is LQKENI. CDR3 length: 13 residues.

This clone was seen only once. The rearrangement joins TRBV5-1 to TRBJ2-5; 8 bases map to TRBD1. In germline, CDR1 is SGHRS, CDR2 YFSETQ. Trimming cost V 6 bases and J 2 bases; bases outside gene matches: 9. This CDR3 spans 15 amino acids. CDR3 sequence reads: CASTLMTGDQETQYF. CDR3 nucleotide sequence: TGCGCCAGCACATTGATGACAGGGGATCAAGAGACCCAGTACTTC.

The V gene is TRBV11-2, the J gene TRBJ2-1, with D possibly being TRBD1 or TRBD2 (6 bases each). Germline-derived CDR1 and CDR2 are SGHAT and FQNNGV. Trimming stripped 4 bases from V and 7 bases from J, with 20 bases between. The CDR3 spans 16 residues. The CDR3 loop is CASSSVEGGPRNEQFF. CDR3 DNA: TGTGCCAGCAGCTCCGTTGAGGGGGGACCCCGGAATGAGCAGTTCTTC.

The V call is TRBV4-3, the J call TRBJ2-1; tentatively, D is TRBD2 (5 bases). The CDR3 has 17 amino acids. Trimming left V 0 bases short and J 0 bases short, with 12 bases between. Germline lookup yields CDR1 LGHNA and CDR2 YSLEER. The DNA of the CDR3 is TGCGCCAGCAGCCAAGAGGGAGTCCCGAGCTCCTACAATGAGCAGTTCTTC. Protein: CASSQEGVPSSYNEQFF.

The chain uses TRBV28 and TRBJ1-1; tentative D call: TRBD1 (5 bases). The CDR3 has 15 amino acids. Trimming cost V 4 bases and J 3 bases, with 15 bases left between them. Germline CDR1 MDHEN, CDR2 SYDVKM. In DNA form, the CDR3 reads TGTGCCAGCAGTTCTCCCGGGGCGCCGGACACTGAAGCTTTCTTT. This sequence encodes CASSSPGAPDTEAFF.

This rearrangement joins TRBV6-1 to TRBJ2-7; 9 bases map to TRBD2. Germline V gene data show CDR1 as MNHNS and CDR2 as SASEGT. With V trimmed by 1 base and J by 6 bases, 7 bases remained unmatched. This CDR3 region has 15 residues. The CDR3 sequence is CASSEVVAGAAEQYF. The CDR3 region has the DNA TGTGCCAGCAGTGAAGTGGTAGCGGGGGCGGCCGAGCAGTACTTC.

The chain joins TRBV6-1 to TRBJ2-1; no clear D gene. The V end lost 10 bases, the J end lost 9 bases, and 13 bases lay between the germline ends. This CDR3 comprises 11 residues. Germline V gene data show CDR1 as MNHNS and CDR2 as SASEGT. The CDR3 loop is CATYWHIEQFF. CDR3 DNA: TGTGCCACCTACTGGCATATTGAGCAGTTCTTC.

A note on this clone: The same CDR3 also results from other DNA sequences found in this sample. The chain carries TRBV4-1 and TRBJ1-5; D gene unclear. Germline V lookup: CDR1 MGHRA, CDR2 YSYEKL. Trimming removed 0 bases at V and 4 bases at J, with 7 bases between. The CDR3 spans 14 residues. CDR3 DNA: TGCGCCAGCAGCCAAGATGGCCTAAATCAGCCCCAGCATTTT. This translates into CASSQDGLNQPQHF.